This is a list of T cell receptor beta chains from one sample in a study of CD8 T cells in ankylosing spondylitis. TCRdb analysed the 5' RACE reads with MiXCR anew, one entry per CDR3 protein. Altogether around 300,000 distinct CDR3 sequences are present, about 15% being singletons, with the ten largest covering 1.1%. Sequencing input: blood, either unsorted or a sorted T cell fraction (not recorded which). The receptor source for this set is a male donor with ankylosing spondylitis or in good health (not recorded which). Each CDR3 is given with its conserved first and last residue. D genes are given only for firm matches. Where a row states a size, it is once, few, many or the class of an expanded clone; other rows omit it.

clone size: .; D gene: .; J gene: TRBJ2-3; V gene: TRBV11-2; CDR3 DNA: TGTGCCAGCTTGAAATTAGGAGGGAGGTATACGCAGTATTTT; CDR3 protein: CASLKLGGRYTQYF
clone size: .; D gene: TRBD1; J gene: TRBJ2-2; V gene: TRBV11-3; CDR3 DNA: TGTGCCAGCAGCTCCCGGACAGGGGGCAGGGTAACCGGGGAGCTGTTTTTT; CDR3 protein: CASSSRTGGRVTGELFF
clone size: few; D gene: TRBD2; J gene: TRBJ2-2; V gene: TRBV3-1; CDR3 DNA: TGTGCCAGCAGCCAAGAGGGACTAGCGGGAGGAGGCACCGGGGAGCTGTTTTTT; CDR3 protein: CASSQEGLAGGGTGELFF
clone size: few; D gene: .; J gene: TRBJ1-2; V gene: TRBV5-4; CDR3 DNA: TGTGCCAGCAGCCGTGGGGACATAAACTATGGCTACACCTTC; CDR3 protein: CASSRGDINYGYTF
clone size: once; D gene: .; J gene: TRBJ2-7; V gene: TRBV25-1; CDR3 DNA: TGTGCCAGCAGTGGGGGGCATCAGGGAAGCGAGCAGTACTTC; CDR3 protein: CASSGGHQGSEQYF
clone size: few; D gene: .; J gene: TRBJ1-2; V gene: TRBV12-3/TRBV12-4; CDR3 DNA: TGTGCCAGCAGTTTAGCAGTCAACTATGGCTACACCTTC; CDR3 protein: CASSLAVNYGYTF
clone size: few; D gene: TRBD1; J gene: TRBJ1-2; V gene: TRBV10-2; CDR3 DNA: TGCGCCAGCAAACCCGGAGGAGACAGGGGCGCTTTTGCAGGCTACACCTTC; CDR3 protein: CASKPGGDRGAFAGYTF
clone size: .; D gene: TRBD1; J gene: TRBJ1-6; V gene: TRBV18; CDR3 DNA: TGTGCCAGCTCACCGGGACAGGGGATTAGAGTCTCACCCCTCCACTTT; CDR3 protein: CASSPGQGIRVSPLHF
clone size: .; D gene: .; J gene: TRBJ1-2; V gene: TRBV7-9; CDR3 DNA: TGTGCCAGCAGCGACAACAGGGACTATGGCTACACCTTC; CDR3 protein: CASSDNRDYGYTF
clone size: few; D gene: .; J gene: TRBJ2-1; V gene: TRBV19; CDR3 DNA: TGTGCCAGTAGTATAGTACTCGGGACTCATGAGCAGTTCTTC; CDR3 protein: CASSIVLGTHEQFF
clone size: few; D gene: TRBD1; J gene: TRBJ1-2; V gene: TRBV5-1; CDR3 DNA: TGCGCCAGCAGCTTGGAGACAGGGAATGGCTACACCTTC; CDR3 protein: CASSLETGNGYTF
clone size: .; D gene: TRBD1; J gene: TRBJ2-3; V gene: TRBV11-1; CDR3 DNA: TGTGCCAGCAGTCCACAGGGGAGCCGCACAGATACGCAGTATTTT; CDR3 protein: CASSPQGSRTDTQYF
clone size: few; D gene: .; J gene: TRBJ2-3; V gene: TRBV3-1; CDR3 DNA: TGTGCCAGCACCACGGGCGCCACAGATACGCAGTATTTT; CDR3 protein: CASTTGATDTQYF
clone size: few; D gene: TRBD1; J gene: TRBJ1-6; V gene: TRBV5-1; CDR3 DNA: TGCGCCAGCAGCCCCGGACAGGGGGCCGAACCCCTCCACTTT; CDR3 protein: CASSPGQGAEPLHF
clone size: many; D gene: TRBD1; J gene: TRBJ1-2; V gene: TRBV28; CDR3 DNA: TGTGCCAGCAGTTTTCTGGACAGGGCAAGCTATGGCTACACCTTC; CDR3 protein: CASSFLDRASYGYTF
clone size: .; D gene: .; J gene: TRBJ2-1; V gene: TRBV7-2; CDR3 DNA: TGTGCCAGCAGCCCACCGTCCGATGGTGAGCAGTTCTTC; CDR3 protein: CASSPPSDGEQFF
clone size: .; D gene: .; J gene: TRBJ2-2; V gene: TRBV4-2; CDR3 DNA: TGTGCCAGCAGCCAAGGTCACAGGAACACCGGGGAGCTGTTTTTT; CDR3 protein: CASSQGHRNTGELFF
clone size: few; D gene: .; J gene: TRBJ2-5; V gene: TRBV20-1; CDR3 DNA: TGCAGTGCTAGAGCAGGCTCGGAGACCCAGTACTTC; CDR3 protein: CSARAGSETQYF
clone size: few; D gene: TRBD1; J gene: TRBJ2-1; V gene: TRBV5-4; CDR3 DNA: TGTGCCAGCAGCCCGGGGACAGGGCCGAATGAGCAGTTCTTC; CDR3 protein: CASSPGTGPNEQFF
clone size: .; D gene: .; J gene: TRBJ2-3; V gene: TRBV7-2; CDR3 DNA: TGTGCCAGCAGGGCACAGGGAACAGATACGCAGTATTTT; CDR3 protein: CASRAQGTDTQYF
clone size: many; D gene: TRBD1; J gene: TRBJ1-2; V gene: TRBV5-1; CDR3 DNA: TGCGCCAGCAGCTACGACAGGGGGATGTCTAACTATGGCTACACCTTC; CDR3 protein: CASSYDRGMSNYGYTF
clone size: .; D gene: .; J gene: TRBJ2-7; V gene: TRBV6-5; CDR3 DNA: TGTGCCAGCAGTTACAGAGACAGCGGAGGATACGAGCAGTACTTC; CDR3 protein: CASSYRDSGGYEQYF
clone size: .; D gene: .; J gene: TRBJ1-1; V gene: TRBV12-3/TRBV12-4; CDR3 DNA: TGTGCCAGCAGACCGGGGTGGGGGAACACTGAAGCTTTCTTT; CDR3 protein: CASRPGWGNTEAFF
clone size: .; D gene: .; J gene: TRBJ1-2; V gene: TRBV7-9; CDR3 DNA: TGTGCCAGCAGCTTGGGGGGGATTGGCTATGGCTACACCTTC; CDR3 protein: CASSLGGIGYGYTF
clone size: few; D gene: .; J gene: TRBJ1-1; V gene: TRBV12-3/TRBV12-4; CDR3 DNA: TGTGCCAGCAGCACCGGGACCCCTGAAGCTTTCTTT; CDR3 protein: CASSTGTPEAFF
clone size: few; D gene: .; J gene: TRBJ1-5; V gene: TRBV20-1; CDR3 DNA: TGCAGTGCTAGAGAGGCAGGCCCAGGGTATCAGCCCCAGCATTTT; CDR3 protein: CSAREAGPGYQPQHF
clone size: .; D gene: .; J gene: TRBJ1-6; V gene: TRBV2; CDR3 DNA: TGTGCCAGCACACAGGACTCCAATTCACCCCTCCACTTT; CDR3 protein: CASTQDSNSPLHF
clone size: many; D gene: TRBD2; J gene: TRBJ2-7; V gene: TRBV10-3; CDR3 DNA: TGTGCCATCAGAGGCGCGGGAGTCGAGCAGTACTTC; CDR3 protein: CAIRGAGVEQYF
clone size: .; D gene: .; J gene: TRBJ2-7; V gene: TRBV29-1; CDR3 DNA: TGCAGCGTGGTAATCTCCGCGGGCTACGAGCAGTACTTC; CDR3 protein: CSVVISAGYEQYF
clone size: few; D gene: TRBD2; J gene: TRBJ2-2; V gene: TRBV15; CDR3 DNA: TGTGCCACCAGCAGAGATAATGGCGGGAGTAACACCGGGGAGCTGTTTTTT; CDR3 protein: CATSRDNGGSNTGELFF
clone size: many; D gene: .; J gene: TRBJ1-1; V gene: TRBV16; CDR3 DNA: TGTGCCAGCAGCCAATCTTCCACTTACACTGAAGCTTTCTTT; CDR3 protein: CASSQSSTYTEAFF
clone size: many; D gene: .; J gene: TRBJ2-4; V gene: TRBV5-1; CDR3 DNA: TGCGCCAGCAGCTTGCTACCTGAAAACATTCAGTACTTC; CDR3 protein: CASSLLPENIQYF
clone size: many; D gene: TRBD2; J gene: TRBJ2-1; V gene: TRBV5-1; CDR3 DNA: TGCGCCAGCAGCCCGACTCGCGGGGGGGAGAGCTCCTACAATGAGCAGTTCTTC; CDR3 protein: CASSPTRGGESSYNEQFF
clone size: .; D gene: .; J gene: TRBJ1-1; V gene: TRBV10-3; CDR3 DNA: TGTGCCATCAGTGAGATGAACACTGAAGCTTTCTTT; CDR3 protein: CAISEMNTEAFF
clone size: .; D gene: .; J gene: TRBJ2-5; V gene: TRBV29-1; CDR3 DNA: TGCAGCGTTGCTGAGGGGGAAGAGACCCAGTACTTC; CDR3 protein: CSVAEGEETQYF
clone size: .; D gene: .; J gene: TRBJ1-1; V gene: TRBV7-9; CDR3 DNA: TGTGCCAGCAGCTTAGAAGCCAGGACAGCTTTCTTT; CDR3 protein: CASSLEARTAFF
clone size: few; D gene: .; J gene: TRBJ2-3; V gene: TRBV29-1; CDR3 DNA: TGCAGCGTTGGTGGGAGATCTAGCACAGATACGCAGTATTTT; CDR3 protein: CSVGGRSSTDTQYF
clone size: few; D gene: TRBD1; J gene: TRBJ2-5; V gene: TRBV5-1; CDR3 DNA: TGCGCCAGCAGGACGACAGGGGGCGCGATGATGGAGACCCAGTACTTC; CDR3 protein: CASRTTGGAMMETQYF
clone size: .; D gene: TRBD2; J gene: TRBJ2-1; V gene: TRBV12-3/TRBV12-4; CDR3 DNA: TGTGCCAGCAGACTAGCGGGGGGATACAATGAGCAGTTCTTC; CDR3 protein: CASRLAGGYNEQFF
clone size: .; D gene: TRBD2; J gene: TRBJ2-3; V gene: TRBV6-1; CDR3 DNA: TGTGCCAGCAGCAAGGGGCTAGCGGGGGTTGTAGATACGCAGTATTTT; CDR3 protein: CASSKGLAGVVDTQYF
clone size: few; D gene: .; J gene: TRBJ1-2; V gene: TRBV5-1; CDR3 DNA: TGCGCCAGTATGGCAGAGAATAAGAATGGCTACACCTTC; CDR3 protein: CASMAENKNGYTF
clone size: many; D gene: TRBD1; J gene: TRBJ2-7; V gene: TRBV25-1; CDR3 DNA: TGTGCCAGCAGTCCCGGGAACAGGGGGACCTACGAGCAGTACTTC; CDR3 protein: CASSPGNRGTYEQYF